Sequencing of this TCR beta chain was carried out in a study of T-cell reconstitution after alpha-beta-depleted transplantation in children listed by TCRdb under 2016. Turning to the overall study: Using TCR repertoire profiling, the study followed T-cell immune reconstitution in a quantitative way in children after TCRalphabeta/CD19-depleted allogeneic hematopoietic cell transplantation.

The meaning of the sample's treatment or condition label: allogeneic hematopoietic cell transplantation with graft depleted of TCRalphabeta T cells and CD19 B cells. The children who served as transplant recipients had been given grafts of TCRalphabeta/CD19-depleted allogeneic hematopoietic cells. This clonotype was detected only a few times. Its antigen is unknown. The input lacks base qualities; no much larger clone sits a single base away. The library came from PCR. The reads were generated on an Illumina HiSeq 2500. Molecular barcoding was employed in the preparation of TCR libraries, with unique molecular identifiers being used to normalize TCRbeta repertoire quantification. TCRdb itself trimmed the public reads at Q25 with fastp, ran MiXCR and retained productive beta chains. Each entry is one CDR3 protein sequence, shown with its most common DNA and genes. The sample table holds almost 600,000 distinct CDR3 sequences, of which roughly 30% were seen once. Around 36% of the sample comes from the top ten.

There are 19 amino acids in the CDR3, from cysteine to phenylalanine inclusive. Of all the DNA, just the CDR3 is kept, 57 bases in frame from base 1. Via the germline V gene, CDR1 is ENHRY and CDR2 SYGVKD. Germline trimming amounts to 11 bases on V and 0 bases on J, with 18 as the count of junction bases outside the gene matches. The paper as a whole reports these results and caveats: The apparently early recovery of alphabetaT-cell counts about two months after transplant reportedly depended on only several hundred rapidly expanded clones that came from non-depleted graft cells. In some patients, the high TCRbeta diversity seen at day 60 was put down to recipient T cells and intrathymic progenitors that had survived conditioning. Over the following months the frequencies of hyperexpanded clones went down, and after one year T-cell counts and TCRbeta diversity were mostly credited to newly produced T cells.

The source is a boy younger than two with Wiskott-Aldrich syndrome, due to receive a stem cell transplant. The chain couples TRBV10-3 to TRBJ2-1; 11 of the junction bases match TRBD2. The specimen comprised PBMCs, sampled before TCRalphabeta/CD19-depleted stem cell transplant. The bases are TGTGCCGTAAGATCTGGACTAGCGGGTAGGCAGAGCTCCTACAATGAGCAGTTCTTC. Its product reads: CAVRSGLAGRQSSYNEQFF.